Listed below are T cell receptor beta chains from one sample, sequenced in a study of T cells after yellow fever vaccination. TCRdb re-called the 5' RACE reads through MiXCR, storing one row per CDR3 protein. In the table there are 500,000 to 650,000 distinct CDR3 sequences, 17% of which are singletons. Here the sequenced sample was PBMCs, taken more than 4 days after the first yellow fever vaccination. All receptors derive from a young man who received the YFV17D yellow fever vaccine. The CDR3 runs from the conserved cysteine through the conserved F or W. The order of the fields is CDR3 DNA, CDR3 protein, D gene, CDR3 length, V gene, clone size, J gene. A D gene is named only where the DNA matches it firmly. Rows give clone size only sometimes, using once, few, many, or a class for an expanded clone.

cdr3_nt: TGTGCCAGCAGCCCAGAAACAGGGGGCTATGGTGGCTACACCTTC
cdr3_aa: CASSPETGGYGGYTF
d_call: TRBD1
cdr3_length: 15
v_call: TRBV7-2
clone_size: .
j_call: TRBJ1-2

cdr3_nt: TGTGCCAGCAGCTTAGTTCTCCAGCGGGGTGGGTATGAGCAGTTCTTC
cdr3_aa: CASSLVLQRGGYEQFF
d_call: TRBD2
cdr3_length: 16
v_call: TRBV7-2
clone_size: many
j_call: TRBJ2-1

cdr3_nt: TGTGCCAGCAGTTACCGGCTAGCGGCGAACACCGGGGAGCTGTTTTTT
cdr3_aa: CASSYRLAANTGELFF
d_call: TRBD2
cdr3_length: 16
v_call: TRBV6-2/TRBV6-3
clone_size: few
j_call: TRBJ2-2

cdr3_nt: TGTGCCAGCAGCCAACGCAATTCCTCCTACAATGAGCAGTTCTTC
cdr3_aa: CASSQRNSSYNEQFF
d_call: .
cdr3_length: 15
v_call: TRBV3-1
clone_size: .
j_call: TRBJ2-1

cdr3_nt: TGCAGCGTGATCCTAGCGGGGGGATCAGATACGCAGTATTTT
cdr3_aa: CSVILAGGSDTQYF
d_call: TRBD2
cdr3_length: 14
v_call: TRBV29-1
clone_size: .
j_call: TRBJ2-3

cdr3_nt: TGCAGTGTTAGTTCGACAGATGGCACAGATACGCAGTATTTT
cdr3_aa: CSVSSTDGTDTQYF
d_call: .
cdr3_length: 14
v_call: TRBV20-1
clone_size: .
j_call: TRBJ2-3

cdr3_nt: TGTGCCACCAGTGACTCCTACAATGAGCAGTTCTTC
cdr3_aa: CATSDSYNEQFF
d_call: .
cdr3_length: 12
v_call: TRBV24-1
clone_size: many
j_call: TRBJ2-1

cdr3_nt: TGTGCCAGCACTGAGGGGATTAACTATGGCTACACCTTC
cdr3_aa: CASTEGINYGYTF
d_call: .
cdr3_length: 13
v_call: TRBV12-3/TRBV12-4
clone_size: few
j_call: TRBJ1-2

cdr3_nt: TGTGCCAGCAGTTTTGCGGGGGCGGCCTATGGCTACACCTTC
cdr3_aa: CASSFAGAAYGYTF
d_call: .
cdr3_length: 14
v_call: TRBV28
clone_size: .
j_call: TRBJ1-2

cdr3_nt: TGCGCCAGCATGGGGGGGCGGCCGAGCTACGAGCAGTACTTC
cdr3_aa: CASMGGRPSYEQYF
d_call: .
cdr3_length: 14
v_call: TRBV10-2
clone_size: few
j_call: TRBJ2-7

cdr3_nt: TGCGCCAGCAGCGGGGGGTGGGGACCACCCCTCCAAGAGACCCAGTACTTC
cdr3_aa: CASSGGWGPPLQETQYF
d_call: .
cdr3_length: 17
v_call: TRBV5-1
clone_size: .
j_call: TRBJ2-5

cdr3_nt: TGCAGTGCTAGAGATATTTTATTAGGCCCGAGCACAGATACGCAGTATTTT
cdr3_aa: CSARDILLGPSTDTQYF
d_call: .
cdr3_length: 17
v_call: TRBV20-1
clone_size: .
j_call: TRBJ2-3

cdr3_nt: TGTGCCAGCAGTGAATCGGGCAGGGAAAGGACTGAAGCTTTCTTT
cdr3_aa: CASSESGRERTEAFF
d_call: .
cdr3_length: 15
v_call: TRBV25-1
clone_size: few
j_call: TRBJ1-1

cdr3_nt: TGTGCCAGCACCGTAGGGACAGGAAACAATGAGCAGTTCTTC
cdr3_aa: CASTVGTGNNEQFF
d_call: TRBD1
cdr3_length: 14
v_call: TRBV7-9
clone_size: .
j_call: TRBJ2-1

cdr3_nt: TGTGCCAGCAGTTCCGGGACAGGGGTAGGGCCCCAGCATTTT
cdr3_aa: CASSSGTGVGPQHF
d_call: TRBD1
cdr3_length: 14
v_call: TRBV2
clone_size: .
j_call: TRBJ1-5

cdr3_nt: TGCAGCGTTGATGGGCAGCTACAAGAGACCCAGTACTTC
cdr3_aa: CSVDGQLQETQYF
d_call: .
cdr3_length: 13
v_call: TRBV29-1
clone_size: few
j_call: TRBJ2-5

cdr3_nt: TGTGCCAGCAGTGCCTTTAATGAAAAACTGTTTTTT
cdr3_aa: CASSAFNEKLFF
d_call: .
cdr3_length: 12
v_call: TRBV6-5
clone_size: many
j_call: TRBJ1-4

cdr3_nt: TGTGCCAGCAGCACGGACAGGGGGATGAGCGCTGAAGCTTTCTTT
cdr3_aa: CASSTDRGMSAEAFF
d_call: TRBD1
cdr3_length: 15
v_call: TRBV7-9
clone_size: .
j_call: TRBJ1-1

cdr3_nt: TGTGCCAGCAGCTCAGGGGTGGAGGGCCAGCCCCAGCATTTT
cdr3_aa: CASSSGVEGQPQHF
d_call: .
cdr3_length: 14
v_call: TRBV6-2/TRBV6-3
clone_size: few
j_call: TRBJ1-5

cdr3_nt: TGTGCCACCCCCGACAGTGGGAGGAGGACCCAGTACTTC
cdr3_aa: CATPDSGRRTQYF
d_call: .
cdr3_length: 13
v_call: TRBV7-9
clone_size: .
j_call: TRBJ2-5

cdr3_nt: TGTGCCAGCAGTTATAGCCTGGATGAGCAGTTCTTC
cdr3_aa: CASSYSLDEQFF
d_call: .
cdr3_length: 12
v_call: TRBV6-6
clone_size: .
j_call: TRBJ2-1

cdr3_nt: TGTGCCAGCAGCTTGGACCGTCGGGGATATAATTCACCCCTCCACTTT
cdr3_aa: CASSLDRRGYNSPLHF
d_call: .
cdr3_length: 16
v_call: TRBV27
clone_size: .
j_call: TRBJ1-6

cdr3_nt: TGTGCCACCAGTGATTTGGCCTCTCAGGGGGGGGGAACCCACAATGAGCAGTTCTTC
cdr3_aa: CATSDLASQGGGTHNEQFF
d_call: .
cdr3_length: 19
v_call: TRBV24-1
clone_size: few
j_call: TRBJ2-1

cdr3_nt: TGTGCCAGTAGTATTTGGGGGGCCGGGAACACTGAAGCTTTCTTT
cdr3_aa: CASSIWGAGNTEAFF
d_call: .
cdr3_length: 15
v_call: TRBV19
clone_size: once
j_call: TRBJ1-1

cdr3_nt: TGTGCCAGCAGCCAAGACACCCAAGAGACCCAGTACTTC
cdr3_aa: CASSQDTQETQYF
d_call: .
cdr3_length: 13
v_call: TRBV3-1
clone_size: .
j_call: TRBJ2-5

cdr3_nt: TGCGCCAGCAGCTTGGCGCAACTAGATACGCAGTATTTT
cdr3_aa: CASSLAQLDTQYF
d_call: .
cdr3_length: 13
v_call: TRBV5-1
clone_size: .
j_call: TRBJ2-3

cdr3_nt: TGTGCCAGCACCTCCCCGACAGATACGCAGTATTTT
cdr3_aa: CASTSPTDTQYF
d_call: .
cdr3_length: 12
v_call: TRBV7-2
clone_size: .
j_call: TRBJ2-3

cdr3_nt: TGTGCCAGCAGCAAACTAGCGTTCTACGAGCAGTACTTC
cdr3_aa: CASSKLAFYEQYF
d_call: TRBD2
cdr3_length: 13
v_call: TRBV7-9
clone_size: .
j_call: TRBJ2-7

cdr3_nt: TGTGCCAGCTCACCACCTTGGGGGACAGGGAACTACAATGAGCAGTTCTTC
cdr3_aa: CASSPPWGTGNYNEQFF
d_call: TRBD1
cdr3_length: 17
v_call: TRBV18
clone_size: .
j_call: TRBJ2-1

cdr3_nt: TGTGCCAGTAGTATCGGGGGAGCCACTGAAGCTTTCTTT
cdr3_aa: CASSIGGATEAFF
d_call: .
cdr3_length: 13
v_call: TRBV19
clone_size: few
j_call: TRBJ1-1

cdr3_nt: TGTGCCAGCAGCCAATACCCCTCTAGCGGCGAGCAGTACTTC
cdr3_aa: CASSQYPSSGEQYF
d_call: TRBD2
cdr3_length: 14
v_call: TRBV3-1
clone_size: few
j_call: TRBJ2-7

cdr3_nt: TGTGCCTCAGCCCGAGGAGCGTCCTCTGGGGCCAACGTCCTGACTTTC
cdr3_aa: CASARGASSGANVLTF
d_call: .
cdr3_length: 16
v_call: TRBV7-2
clone_size: .
j_call: TRBJ2-6

cdr3_nt: TGTGCCAGCAGCTTGGGACAGGGAAGAGAAGAGTATGGCTACACCTTC
cdr3_aa: CASSLGQGREEYGYTF
d_call: TRBD1
cdr3_length: 16
v_call: TRBV9
clone_size: .
j_call: TRBJ1-2

cdr3_nt: TGTGCCAGCAGCCAAGGCCCAGGGGCCGTTCAGCCCCAGCATTTT
cdr3_aa: CASSQGPGAVQPQHF
d_call: .
cdr3_length: 15
v_call: TRBV3-1
clone_size: many
j_call: TRBJ1-5

cdr3_nt: TGTGCCAGCACCTATTCTAGCGGGGGTGGGAATGAGCAGTTCTTC
cdr3_aa: CASTYSSGGGNEQFF
d_call: TRBD2
cdr3_length: 15
v_call: TRBV7-9
clone_size: few
j_call: TRBJ2-1

cdr3_nt: TGCAGCGTTGACGTCAGGAAATTAGACAGACGGGGAAATCAGCCCCAGCATTTT
cdr3_aa: CSVDVRKLDRRGNQPQHF
d_call: .
cdr3_length: 18
v_call: TRBV29-1
clone_size: many
j_call: TRBJ1-5

cdr3_nt: TGCAGCGTTGATAAGCGATTTGCTTTTTCAGATACGCAGTATTTT
cdr3_aa: CSVDKRFAFSDTQYF
d_call: .
cdr3_length: 15
v_call: TRBV29-1
clone_size: .
j_call: TRBJ2-3

cdr3_nt: TGTGCCAGCAGCTCACAGTATACGCAGTATTTT
cdr3_aa: CASSSQYTQYF
d_call: .
cdr3_length: 11
v_call: TRBV7-2
clone_size: few
j_call: TRBJ2-3

cdr3_nt: TGCAGTGCTAGGACCCCGAAGGAGCGGGGGAAGATGTCGGAGACCCAGTACTTC
cdr3_aa: CSARTPKERGKMSETQYF
d_call: TRBD2
cdr3_length: 18
v_call: TRBV20-1
clone_size: .
j_call: TRBJ2-5

cdr3_nt: TGTGCCAGCAGCGTAGCACCCACAGATAGTAATGAAGCTTTCTTT
cdr3_aa: CASSVAPTDSNEAFF
d_call: .
cdr3_length: 15
v_call: TRBV9
clone_size: .
j_call: TRBJ1-1

cdr3_nt: TGCGCCAGCAGCCAAGGGGGAGCGTGGACTGAAGCTTTCTTT
cdr3_aa: CASSQGGAWTEAFF
d_call: .
cdr3_length: 14
v_call: TRBV4-3
clone_size: few
j_call: TRBJ1-1

cdr3_nt: TGTGCCAGCAGCTTATCCCTGAACACCGGGGAGCTGTTTTTT
cdr3_aa: CASSLSLNTGELFF
d_call: .
cdr3_length: 14
v_call: TRBV7-9
clone_size: .
j_call: TRBJ2-2

cdr3_nt: TGTGCCTGGAGTGTCAGGGTGGGCACCGGGGAGCTGTTTTTT
cdr3_aa: CAWSVRVGTGELFF
d_call: .
cdr3_length: 14
v_call: TRBV30
clone_size: .
j_call: TRBJ2-2

cdr3_nt: TGTGCCAGCCATACAGGAGGCTATAATTCACCCCTCCACTTT
cdr3_aa: CASHTGGYNSPLHF
d_call: .
cdr3_length: 14
v_call: TRBV28
clone_size: .
j_call: TRBJ1-6

cdr3_nt: TGTGCCAGCAGTCAAGGCATTGAAAAACTGTTTTTT
cdr3_aa: CASSQGIEKLFF
d_call: .
cdr3_length: 12
v_call: TRBV25-1
clone_size: few
j_call: TRBJ1-4

cdr3_nt: TGTGCCAGCAGCCCCCACGGGGGAAATAGGCAGTTCTTC
cdr3_aa: CASSPHGGNRQFF
d_call: .
cdr3_length: 13
v_call: TRBV9
clone_size: .
j_call: TRBJ2-1

cdr3_nt: TGTGCCAGCAGCGAGGGGACAGGCCTCACTAATCAGCCCCAGCATTTT
cdr3_aa: CASSEGTGLTNQPQHF
d_call: TRBD1
cdr3_length: 16
v_call: TRBV7-8
clone_size: few
j_call: TRBJ1-5

cdr3_nt: TGCGCCAGCAGCTTGGACAGTGCTAACTATGGCTACACCTTC
cdr3_aa: CASSLDSANYGYTF
d_call: .
cdr3_length: 14
v_call: TRBV5-1
clone_size: few
j_call: TRBJ1-2

cdr3_nt: TGTGCCAGCAACCCCCTCGGGGGGGGCGGCACAGATACGCAGTATTTT
cdr3_aa: CASNPLGGGGTDTQYF
d_call: TRBD2
cdr3_length: 16
v_call: TRBV12-3/TRBV12-4
clone_size: .
j_call: TRBJ2-3

cdr3_nt: TGTGCCAGCAGCTTAGGAACCGGAACGCAGTATTTT
cdr3_aa: CASSLGTGTQYF
d_call: .
cdr3_length: 12
v_call: TRBV7-9
clone_size: few
j_call: TRBJ2-3